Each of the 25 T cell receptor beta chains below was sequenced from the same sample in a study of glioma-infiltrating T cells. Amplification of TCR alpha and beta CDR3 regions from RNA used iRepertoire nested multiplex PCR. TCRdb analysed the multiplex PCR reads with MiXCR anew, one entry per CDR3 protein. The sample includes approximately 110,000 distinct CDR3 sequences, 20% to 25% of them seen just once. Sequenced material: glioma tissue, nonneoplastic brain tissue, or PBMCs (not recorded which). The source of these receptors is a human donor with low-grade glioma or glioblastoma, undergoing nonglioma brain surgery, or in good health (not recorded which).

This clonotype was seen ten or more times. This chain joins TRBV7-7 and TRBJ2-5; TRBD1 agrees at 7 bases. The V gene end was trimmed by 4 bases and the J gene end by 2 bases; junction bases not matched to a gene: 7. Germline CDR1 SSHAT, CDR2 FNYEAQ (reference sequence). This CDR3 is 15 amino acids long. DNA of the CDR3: TGTGCCAGCAGCTCCACGACAGGGAGTCAAGAGACCCAGTACTTC. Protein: CASSSTTGSQETQYF.

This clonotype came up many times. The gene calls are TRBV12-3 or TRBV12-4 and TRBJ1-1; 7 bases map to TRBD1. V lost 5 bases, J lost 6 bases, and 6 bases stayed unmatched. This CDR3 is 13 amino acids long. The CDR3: CASSRQGPSEAFF. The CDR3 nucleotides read TGTGCCAGCAGTCGACAGGGCCCTTCTGAAGCTTTCTTT.

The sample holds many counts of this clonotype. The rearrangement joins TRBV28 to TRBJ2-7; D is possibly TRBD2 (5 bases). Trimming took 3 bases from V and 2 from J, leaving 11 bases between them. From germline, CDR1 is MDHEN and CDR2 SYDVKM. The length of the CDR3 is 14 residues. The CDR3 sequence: CASSFPGSAYEQYF. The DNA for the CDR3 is TGTGCCAGCAGTTTCCCGGGATCCGCCTACGAGCAGTACTTC. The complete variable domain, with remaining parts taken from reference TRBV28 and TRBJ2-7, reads DVKVTQSSRYLVKRTGEKVFLECVQDMDHENMFWYRQDPGLGLRLIYFSYDVKMKEKGDIPEGYSVSREKKERFSLILESASTNQTSMYLCASSFPGSAYEQYFGPGTRLTVT.

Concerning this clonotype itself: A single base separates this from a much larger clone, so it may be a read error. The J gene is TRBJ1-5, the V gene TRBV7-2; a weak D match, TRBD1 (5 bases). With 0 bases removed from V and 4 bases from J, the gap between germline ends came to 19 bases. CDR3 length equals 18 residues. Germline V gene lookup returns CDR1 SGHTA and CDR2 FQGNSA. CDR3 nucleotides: TGTGCCAGCAGCTTAGCCGGCGGGACGGGCCGTTTTAATCAGCCCCAGCATTTT. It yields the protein CASSLAGGTGRFNQPQHF.

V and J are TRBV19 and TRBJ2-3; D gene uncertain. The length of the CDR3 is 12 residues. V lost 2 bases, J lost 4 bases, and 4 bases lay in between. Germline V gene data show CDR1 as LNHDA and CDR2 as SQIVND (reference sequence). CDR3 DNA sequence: TGTGCCAGTAGTATACCTCCAGATACGCAGTATTTT. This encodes CASSIPPDTQYF.

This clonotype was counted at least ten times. Here the CDR3 reads CASSHGTGIQETQYF. CDR3 nucleotide sequence: TGCGCCAGCAGCCACGGGACAGGGATACAAGAGACCCAGTACTTC. The chain carries TRBV4-3 and TRBJ2-5; 9 positions match TRBD1. The V segment lost 3 bases and the J segment 2 bases; nucleotides outside the gene matches: 4. The CDR3 sequence is 15 residues long. Germline V gene lookup returns CDR1 LGHNA and CDR2 YSLEER.

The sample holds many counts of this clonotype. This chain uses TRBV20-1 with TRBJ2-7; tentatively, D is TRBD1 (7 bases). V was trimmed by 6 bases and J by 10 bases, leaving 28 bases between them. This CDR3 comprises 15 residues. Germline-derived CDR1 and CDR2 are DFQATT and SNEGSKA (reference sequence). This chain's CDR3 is CSASSRAQGGFEQYF. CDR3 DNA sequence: TGCAGTGCCTCATCTAGGGCCCAGGGGGGCTTCGAACAGTACTTC.

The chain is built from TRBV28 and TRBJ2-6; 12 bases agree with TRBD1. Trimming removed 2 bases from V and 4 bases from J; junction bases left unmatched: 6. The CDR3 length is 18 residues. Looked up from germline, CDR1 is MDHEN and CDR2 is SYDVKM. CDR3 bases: TGTGCCAGCAGTTTACGGGGACAGGGGGCGTCGGGGGCCAACGTCCTGACTTTC. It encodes CASSLRGQGASGANVLTF. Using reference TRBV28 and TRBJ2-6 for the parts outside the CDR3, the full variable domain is DVKVTQSSRYLVKRTGEKVFLECVQDMDHENMFWYRQDPGLGLRLIYFSYDVKMKEKGDIPEGYSVSREKKERFSLILESASTNQTSMYLCASSLRGQGASGANVLTFGAGSRLTVL.

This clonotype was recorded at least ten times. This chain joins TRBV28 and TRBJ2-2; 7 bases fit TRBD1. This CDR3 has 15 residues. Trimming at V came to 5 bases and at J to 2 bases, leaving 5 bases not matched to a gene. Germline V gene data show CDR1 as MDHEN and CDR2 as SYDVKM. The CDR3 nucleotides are TGTGCCAGCAGTCCAGACAGGGTTAACACCGGGGAGCTGTTTTTT. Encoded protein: CASSPDRVNTGELFF.

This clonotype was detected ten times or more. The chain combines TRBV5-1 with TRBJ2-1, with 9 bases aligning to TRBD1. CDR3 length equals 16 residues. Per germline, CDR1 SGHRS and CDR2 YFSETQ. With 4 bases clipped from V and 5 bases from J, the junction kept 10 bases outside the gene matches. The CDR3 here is CASSTSGTGPNNEQFF. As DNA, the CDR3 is TGCGCCAGCAGCACCTCCGGGACAGGGCCTAACAATGAGCAGTTCTTC.

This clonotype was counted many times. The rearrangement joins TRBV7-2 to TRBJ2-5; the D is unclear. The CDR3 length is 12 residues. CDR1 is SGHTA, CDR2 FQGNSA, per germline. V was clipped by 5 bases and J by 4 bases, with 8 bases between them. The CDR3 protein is CASSETRETQYF. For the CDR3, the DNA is TGTGCCAGCAGCGAGACGCGAGAGACCCAGTACTTC.

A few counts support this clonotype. The CDR3, as DNA: TGCGCCAGCAGCTTGGTTCCCCCGGGACAGTCCTACAATGAGCAGTTCTTC. Encoded protein: CASSLVPPGQSYNEQFF. The chain recombines TRBV5-1 with TRBJ2-1; TRBD1 matches 7 bases. The CDR3 length is 17 residues. The germline gives CDR1 SGHRS, CDR2 YFSETQ. J gave up 1 base and V 0 bases, and 7 bases lay outside the gene matches. Together with reference TRBV5-1 and TRBJ2-1, the CDR3 gives the full variable domain: KAGVTQTPRYLIKTRGQQVTLSCSPISGHRSVSWYQQTPGQGLQFLFEYFSETQRNKGNFPGRFSGRQFSNSRSEMNVSTLELGDSALYLCASSLVPPGQSYNEQFFGPGTRLTVL.

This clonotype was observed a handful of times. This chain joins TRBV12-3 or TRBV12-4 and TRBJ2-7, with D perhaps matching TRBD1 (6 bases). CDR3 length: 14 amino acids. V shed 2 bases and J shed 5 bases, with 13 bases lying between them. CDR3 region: CASSLTGPLNEQYF. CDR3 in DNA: TGTGCCAGCAGTTTAACAGGGCCGCTCAACGAGCAGTACTTC.

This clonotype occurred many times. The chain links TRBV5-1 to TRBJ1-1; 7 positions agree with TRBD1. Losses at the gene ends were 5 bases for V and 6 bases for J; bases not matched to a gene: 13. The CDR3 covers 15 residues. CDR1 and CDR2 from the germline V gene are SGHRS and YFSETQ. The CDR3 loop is CASSAQGQTAAEAFF. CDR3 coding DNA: TGCGCCAGCAGTGCCCAGGGACAGACCGCGGCTGAAGCTTTCTTT. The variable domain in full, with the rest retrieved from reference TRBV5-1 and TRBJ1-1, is KAGVTQTPRYLIKTRGQQVTLSCSPISGHRSVSWYQQTPGQGLQFLFEYFSETQRNKGNFPGRFSGRQFSNSRSEMNVSTLELGDSALYLCASSAQGQTAAEAFFGQGTRLTVV.

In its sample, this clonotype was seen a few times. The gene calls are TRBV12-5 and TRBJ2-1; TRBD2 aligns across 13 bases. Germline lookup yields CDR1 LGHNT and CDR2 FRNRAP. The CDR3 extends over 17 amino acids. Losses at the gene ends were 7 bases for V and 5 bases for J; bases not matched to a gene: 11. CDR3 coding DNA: TGTGCTAGTGTTCCTATACTAGCGGGAGGGCTCCACAATGAGCAGTTCTTC. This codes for CASVPILAGGLHNEQFF.

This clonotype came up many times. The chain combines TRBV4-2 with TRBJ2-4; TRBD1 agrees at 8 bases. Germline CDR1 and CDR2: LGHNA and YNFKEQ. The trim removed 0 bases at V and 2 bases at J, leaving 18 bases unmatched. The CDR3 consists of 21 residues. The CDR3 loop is CASSQDSGQGARGDPKNIQYF. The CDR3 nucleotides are TGTGCCAGCAGCCAAGACTCGGGGCAGGGGGCCCGAGGGGATCCCAAAAACATTCAGTACTTC.

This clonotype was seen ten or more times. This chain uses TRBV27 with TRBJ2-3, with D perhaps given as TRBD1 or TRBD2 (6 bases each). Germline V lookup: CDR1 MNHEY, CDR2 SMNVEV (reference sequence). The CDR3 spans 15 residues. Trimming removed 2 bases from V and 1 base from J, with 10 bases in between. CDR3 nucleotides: TGTGCCAGCAGTTTACCGGGGGCACGCACAGATACGCAGTATTTT. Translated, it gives CASSLPGARTDTQYF.

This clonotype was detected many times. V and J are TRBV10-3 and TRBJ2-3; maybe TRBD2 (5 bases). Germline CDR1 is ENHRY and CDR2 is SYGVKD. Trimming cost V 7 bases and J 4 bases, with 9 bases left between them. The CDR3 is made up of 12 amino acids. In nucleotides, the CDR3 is TGTGCCATCATGGGGAGCTCAGATACGCAGTATTTT. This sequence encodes CAIMGSSDTQYF.

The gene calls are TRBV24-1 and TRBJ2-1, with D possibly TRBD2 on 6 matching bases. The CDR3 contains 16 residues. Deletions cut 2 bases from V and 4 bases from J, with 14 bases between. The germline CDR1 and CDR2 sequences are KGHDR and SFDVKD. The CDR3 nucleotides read TGTGCCACCAGTGATTATGGTCGGGACTCTTACAATGAGCAGTTCTTC. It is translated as CATSDYGRDSYNEQFF.

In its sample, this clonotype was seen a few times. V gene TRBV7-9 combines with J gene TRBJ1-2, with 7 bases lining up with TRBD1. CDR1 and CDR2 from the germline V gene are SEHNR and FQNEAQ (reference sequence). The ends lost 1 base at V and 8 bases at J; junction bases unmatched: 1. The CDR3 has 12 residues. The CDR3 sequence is CASSLDRGGYTF. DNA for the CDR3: TGTGCCAGCAGCTTAGACAGGGGAGGCTACACCTTC.

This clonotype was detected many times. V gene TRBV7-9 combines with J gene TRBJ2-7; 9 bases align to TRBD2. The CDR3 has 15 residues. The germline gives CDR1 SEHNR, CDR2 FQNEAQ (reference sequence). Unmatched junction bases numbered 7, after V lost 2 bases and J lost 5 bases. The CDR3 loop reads CASSLRGAGGHEQYF. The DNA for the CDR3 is TGTGCCAGCAGCTTACGGGGAGCGGGAGGCCACGAGCAGTACTTC.

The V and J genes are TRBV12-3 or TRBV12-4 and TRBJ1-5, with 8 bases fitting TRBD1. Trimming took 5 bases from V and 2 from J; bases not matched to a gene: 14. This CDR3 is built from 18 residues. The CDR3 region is CASSAEDWTGYGNQPQHF. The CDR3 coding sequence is TGTGCCAGCAGTGCAGAAGACTGGACAGGGTATGGCAATCAGCCCCAGCATTTT.

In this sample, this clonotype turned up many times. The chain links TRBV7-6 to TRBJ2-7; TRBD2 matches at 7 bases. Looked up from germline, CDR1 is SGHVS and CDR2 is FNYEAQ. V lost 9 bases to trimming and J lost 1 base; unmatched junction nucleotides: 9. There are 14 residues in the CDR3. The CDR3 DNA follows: TGTGCCAGTTCCTCTGAGCGGGGTTCCTACGAGCAGTACTTC. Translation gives CASSSERGSYEQYF.

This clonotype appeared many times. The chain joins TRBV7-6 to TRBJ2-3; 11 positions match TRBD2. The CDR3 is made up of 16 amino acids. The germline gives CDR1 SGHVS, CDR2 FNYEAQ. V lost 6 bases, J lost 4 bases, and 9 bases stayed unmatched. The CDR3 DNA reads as TGTGCCAGCAGAAAACTAGCGGGGGAGGCCCCAGATACGCAGTATTTT. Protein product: CASRKLAGEAPDTQYF.

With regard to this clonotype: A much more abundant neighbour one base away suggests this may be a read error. This CDR3 reads CSGEDPESEAFF. CDR3 in DNA: TGCAGCGGCGAGGACCCGGAATCTGAAGCTTTCTTT. This chain links TRBV29-1 with TRBJ1-1; D is undetermined. Germline V CDR1 and CDR2: SQVTM, ANQGSEA. The V and J ends lost 7 bases and 6 bases respectively, with 15 bases between them. The CDR3 spans 12 residues.